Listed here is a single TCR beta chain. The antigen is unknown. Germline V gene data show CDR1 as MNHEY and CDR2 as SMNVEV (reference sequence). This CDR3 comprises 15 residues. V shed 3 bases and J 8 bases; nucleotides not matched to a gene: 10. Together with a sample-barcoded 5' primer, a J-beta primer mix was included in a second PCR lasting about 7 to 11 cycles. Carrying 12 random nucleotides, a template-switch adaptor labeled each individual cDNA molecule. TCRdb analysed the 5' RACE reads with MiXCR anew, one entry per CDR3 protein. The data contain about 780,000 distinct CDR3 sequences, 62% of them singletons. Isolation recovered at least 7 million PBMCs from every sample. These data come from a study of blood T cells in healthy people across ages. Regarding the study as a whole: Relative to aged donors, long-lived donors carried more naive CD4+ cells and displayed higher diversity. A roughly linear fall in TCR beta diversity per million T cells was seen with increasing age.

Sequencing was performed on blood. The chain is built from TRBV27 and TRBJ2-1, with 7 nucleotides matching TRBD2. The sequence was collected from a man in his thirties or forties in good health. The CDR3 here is CASSLSGRGWDEQFF. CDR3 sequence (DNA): TGTGCCAGCAGTTTGTCCGGGCGGGGGTGGGATGAGCAGTTCTTC.